The T cell receptor beta chain under discussion was sequenced for a study of T cell changes during pregnancy in multiple sclerosis. The V end lost 3 bases, the J end lost 1 base, and 10 bases lay between the germline ends. Per the germline V gene, CDR1 is MNHNY and CDR2 is SVGAGI (reference sequence). The CDR3 has 15 amino acids. Profiled with immunoSEQ multiplex PCR; TCRdb holds only in-frame clones, not every one. The sample holds 26,000 or so clones; 85% to 90% are singletons and the top ten take roughly 17%. V usage is TRBV6-6 and J usage is TRBJ1-5; no reliable D call. This receptor was obtained from a female donor with multiple sclerosis, enrolled in a pregnancy study. The sample consisted of CD8+ T cells from peripheral blood mononuclear cells, taken in the second trimester of pregnancy. The CDR3 region is CASSYSPVSNQPQHF. CDR3 DNA: TGTGCCAGCAGTTATTCCCCCGTCAGCAATCAGCCCCAGCATTTT.